The 2 T cell receptor beta chains given below trace back to one sample, sequenced in a study of T-cell reconstitution after alpha-beta-depleted transplantation in children. Using unique molecular identifiers, the investigators prepared the TCRbeta library. TCRdb ran MiXCR on the PCR reads and lists one entry per CDR3 protein. The sample holds 450,000 to 550,000 distinct CDR3 sequences, more than 9.5% seen once. Sequencing was performed on PBMCs, mostly from graft donor cells, taken 180 days after TCRalphabeta/CD19-depleted stem cell transplant. Receptors originate from a female patient between 2 and 10 years old who had a stem cell transplant for aplastic anemia, so the T cells may come from the graft donor.

The sample holds a few counts of this clonotype. V and J are TRBV11-2 and TRBJ2-2, with D possibly matching TRBD2 (7 bases). CDR3 length equals 18 residues. The V and J ends lost 5 bases and 3 bases respectively, with 22 bases between them. CDR1 is SGHAT, CDR2 FQNNGV, per germline. The CDR3 region is CASSPRRGGVWDTGELFF. The CDR3 nucleotides read TGTGCCAGCAGCCCCAGGAGGGGGGGCGTCTGGGACACCGGGGAGCTGTTTTTT.

CDR3: CASSLWTDKNIQYF. CDR3 nucleotide sequence: TGTGCCAGCAGTTTATGGACAGACAAAAACATTCAGTACTTC. This chain connects TRBV12-3 or TRBV12-4 to TRBJ2-4, with D tentatively TRBD1 (6 bases). CDR3 length: 14 amino acids. The V gene lost 2 bases and the J gene lost 3 bases, with 8 bases spanning the gap.